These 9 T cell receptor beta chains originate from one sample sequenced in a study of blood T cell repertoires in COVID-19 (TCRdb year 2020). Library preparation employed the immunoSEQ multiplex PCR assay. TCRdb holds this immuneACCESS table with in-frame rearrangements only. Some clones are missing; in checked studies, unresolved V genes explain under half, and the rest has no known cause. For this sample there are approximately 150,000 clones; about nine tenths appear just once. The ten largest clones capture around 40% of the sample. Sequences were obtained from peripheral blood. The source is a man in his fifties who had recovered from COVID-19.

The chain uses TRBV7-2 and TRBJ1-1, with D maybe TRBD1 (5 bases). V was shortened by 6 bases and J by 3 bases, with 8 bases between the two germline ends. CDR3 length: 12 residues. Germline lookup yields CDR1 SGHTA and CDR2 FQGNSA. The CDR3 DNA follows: TGTGCCAGCAGGGCAGGGTACACTGAAGCTTTCTTT. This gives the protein CASRAGYTEAFF.

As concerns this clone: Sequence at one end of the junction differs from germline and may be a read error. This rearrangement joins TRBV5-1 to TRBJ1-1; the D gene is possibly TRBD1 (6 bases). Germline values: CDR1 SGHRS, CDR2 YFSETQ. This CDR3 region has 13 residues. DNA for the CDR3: TGCGCCAGCAGCTGGACAGAAAACAGTGAAGCTTTCTTT. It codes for CASSWTENSEAFF.

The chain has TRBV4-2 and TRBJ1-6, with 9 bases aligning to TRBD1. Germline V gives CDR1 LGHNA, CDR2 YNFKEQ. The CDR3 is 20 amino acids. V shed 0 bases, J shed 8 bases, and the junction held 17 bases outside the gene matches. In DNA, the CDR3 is TGTGCCAGCAGCCAAGAGCCACATTTCGACCGGGACAGGGTCGATTCACCCCTCCACTTT. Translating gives CASSQEPHFDRDRVDSPLHF.

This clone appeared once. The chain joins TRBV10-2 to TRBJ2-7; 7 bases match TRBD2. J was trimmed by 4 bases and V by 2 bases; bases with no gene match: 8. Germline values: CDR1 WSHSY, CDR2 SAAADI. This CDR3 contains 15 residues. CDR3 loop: CASSEMDGRPYEQYF. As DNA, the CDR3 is TGCGCCAGCAGTGAGATGGACGGGAGGCCATACGAGCAGTACTTC.

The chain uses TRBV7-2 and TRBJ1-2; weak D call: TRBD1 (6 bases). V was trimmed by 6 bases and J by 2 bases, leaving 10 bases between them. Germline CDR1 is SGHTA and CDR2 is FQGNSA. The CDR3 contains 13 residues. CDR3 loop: CASSSGQNYGYTF. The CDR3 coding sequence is TGTGCCAGCAGTTCCGGACAGAACTATGGCTACACCTTC.

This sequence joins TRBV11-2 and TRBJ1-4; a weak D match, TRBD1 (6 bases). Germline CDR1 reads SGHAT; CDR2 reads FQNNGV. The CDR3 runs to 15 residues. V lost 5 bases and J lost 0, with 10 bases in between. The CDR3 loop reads CASSDRDTTNEKLFF. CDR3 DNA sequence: TGTGCCAGCAGCGACCGGGACACAACTAATGAAAAACTGTTTTTT. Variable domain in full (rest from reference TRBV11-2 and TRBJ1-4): EAGVAQSPRYKIIEKRQSVAFWCNPISGHATLYWYQQILGQGPKLLIQFQNNGVVDDSQLPKDRFSAERLKGVDSTLKIQPAKLEDSAVYLCASSDRDTTNEKLFFGSGTQLSVL.

The CDR3 is CASSGDRDYEQYF. CDR3 nucleotides: TGTGCCAGTAGTGGCGACAGGGACTACGAGCAGTACTTC. This chain joins TRBV19 and TRBJ2-7; TRBD1 matches at 7 bases. Unmatched junction bases numbered 4, after V lost 5 bases and J lost 3 bases. CDR1 and CDR2 (germline): LNHDA, SQIVND (reference sequence). This CDR3 comprises 13 residues. Complete variable domain (other parts from reference TRBV19 and TRBJ2-7): DGGITQSPKYLFRKEGQNVTLSCEQNLNHDAMYWYRQDPGQGLRLIYYSQIVNDFQKGDIAEGYSVSREKKESFPLTVTSAQKNPTAFYLCASSGDRDYEQYFGPGTRLTVT.

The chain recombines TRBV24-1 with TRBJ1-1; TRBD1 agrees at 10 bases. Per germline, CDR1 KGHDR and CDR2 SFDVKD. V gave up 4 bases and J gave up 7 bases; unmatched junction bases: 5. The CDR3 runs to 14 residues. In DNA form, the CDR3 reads TGTGCCACCAGTGACCTCGGGACAGGGGATGAAGCTTTCTTT. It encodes CATSDLGTGDEAFF.

The CDR3 loop reads CASSLVGQAGEKLFF. CDR3 DNA: TGTGCCAGCAGCTTAGTGGGACAGGCAGGTGAAAAACTGTTTTTT. The chain carries TRBV13 and TRBJ1-4; 8 nucleotides align to TRBD1. J lost 7 bases, V lost 1 base, and 5 bases had no gene match. The germline V gene has CDR1 PRHDT and CDR2 FYEKMQ (reference sequence). This CDR3 spans 15 amino acids.